These T cell receptor beta chains were read from a single sample in a study of blood T cell repertoires in COVID-19. Sequenced by immunoSEQ multiplex PCR; TCRdb stores in-frame clones only, minus some. Seen here are 200,000 to 250,000 clones, 75% to 90% observed once, and the top ten hold 2.5% to 3.5%. The sample comprised peripheral blood. All receptors come from a woman aged 25 to 39 who had recovered from COVID-19. The CDR3 runs from the conserved cysteine through the conserved F or W. The D gene is left open where the match is weak. Size values are once, few and many counts, or a class for expanded clones, and some rows have none.

cdr3_aa	cdr3_nt	clone_size	d_call	v_call	j_call
CASSQGWTANGYTF	TGTGCCAGCAGCCAAGGCTGGACAGCTAATGGCTACACCTTC	-	-	TRBV4-2	TRBJ1-2
CAISESTGTDTQYF	TGTGCCATCAGTGAGAGTACAGGCACAGATACGCAGTATTTT	-	-	TRBV10-3	TRBJ2-3
CSVEGGVGTSNSDTQYF	TGCAGCGTTGAAGGAGGGGTCGGGACTAGTAATTCAGATACGCAGTATTTT	-	TRBD2	TRBV29-1	TRBJ2-3
CASSPGQGNEKLFF	TGTGCCAGCTCACCGGGGCAGGGTAATGAAAAACTGTTTTTT	once	-	TRBV18	TRBJ1-4
CASSYTGTGELFF	TGTGCCAGCAGTTACACGGGGACCGGGGAGCTGTTTTTT	-	-	TRBV6-6	TRBJ2-2
CATSDGDQPQHF	TGTGCCACCAGTGACGGGGATCAGCCCCAGCATTTT	few	-	TRBV24-1	TRBJ1-5
CAWSPWGGNQPQHF	TGTGCCTGGAGTCCTTGGGGAGGCAATCAGCCCCAGCATTTT	-	-	TRBV30	TRBJ1-5
CASSQGRVVSNEQFF	TGTGCCAGCAGCCAAGGCAGGGTAGTATCCAATGAGCAGTTCTTC	few	-	TRBV3-1/TRBV3-2	TRBJ2-1
CASSPIGGGNTGELFF	TGTGCCAGCAGCCCCATAGGTGGAGGGAACACCGGGGAGCTGTTTTTT	-	-	TRBV7-7	TRBJ2-2
CASSQPQGQNEKLFF	TGTGCCAGCAGCCAACCACAGGGACAGAATGAAAAACTGTTTTTT	-	TRBD1	TRBV4-2	TRBJ1-4
CASSESDGVGRELFF	TGCGCCAGCAGTGAGTCGGACGGAGTGGGGCGGGAGCTGTTTTTT	-	-	TRBV10-1	TRBJ2-2
CASSFPRGPQETQYF	TGCGCCAGCAGCTTCCCGAGGGGGCCCCAAGAGACCCAGTACTTC	-	TRBD1	TRBV5-1	TRBJ2-5
CASSESGYSNQPQHF	TGTGCCAGCAGTGAATCGGGTTATAGCAATCAGCCCCAGCATTTT	-	-	TRBV25-1	TRBJ1-5
CASSWIAIGETQYF	TGTGCCAGCAGTTGGATAGCCATTGGAGAGACCCAGTACTTC	-	-	TRBV7-2	TRBJ2-5
CASSQTGGASPLHF	TGTGCCAGCAGCCAAACAGGGGGAGCTTCACCCCTCCACTTT	-	TRBD1	TRBV3-1/TRBV3-2	TRBJ1-6
CASSWFQGTDTQYF	TGCGCCAGCAGCTGGTTCCAGGGGACAGATACGCAGTATTTT	-	-	TRBV5-1	TRBJ2-3
CASSVVQGVNTEAFF	TGTGCCAGCAGCGTAGTACAGGGCGTGAACACTGAAGCTTTCTTT	-	-	TRBV9	TRBJ1-1
CASSPTVNTGELFF	TGTGCCAGCAGTCCTACAGTCAACACCGGGGAGCTGTTTTTT	-	-	TRBV2	TRBJ2-2
CASSLDREGDTQYF	TGCGCCAGCAGCTTGGACAGGGAGGGAGATACGCAGTATTTT	-	-	TRBV5-1	TRBJ2-3
CASSRGLENEQFF	TGTGCCAGCAGCAGGGGACTAGAGAATGAGCAGTTCTTC	-	TRBD2	TRBV11-2	TRBJ2-1
CASSPNLAGAAYEQYF	TGTGCCAGCAGCCCAAACCTAGCGGGGGCTGCTTACGAGCAGTACTTC	-	TRBD2	TRBV3-1/TRBV3-2	TRBJ2-7
CASSSRTGHSGNTIYF	TGTGCCAGCAGTTCAAGGACAGGTCACTCTGGAAACACCATATATTTT	-	TRBD1	TRBV11-2	TRBJ1-3
CASSPYRGDTGELFF	TGTGCCAGCAGTCCCTACAGGGGGGACACCGGGGAGCTGTTTTTT	-	TRBD1	TRBV6-5	TRBJ2-2
CASSLDRTGKNIQYF	TGTGCCAGCAGCTTAGACCGGACAGGCAAAAACATTCAGTACTTC	-	TRBD1	TRBV7-2	TRBJ2-4
CASSQGYGSYNEQFF	TGTGCCAGCAGCCAAGGATACGGTTCCTACAATGAGCAGTTCTTC	-	-	TRBV3-1/TRBV3-2	TRBJ2-1
CASSSNRGSRETQYF	TGCGCCAGCAGCTCGAACAGGGGGTCCCGAGAGACCCAGTACTTC	-	TRBD1	TRBV5-1	TRBJ2-5
CASSYGTSTEAFF	TGTGCCAGCAGTTACGGGACATCCACTGAAGCTTTCTTT	-	-	TRBV7-9	TRBJ1-1
CASSLDISERGLTDTQYF	TGTGCCAGCAGTTTAGATATATCAGAGCGGGGGCTCACAGATACGCAGTATTTT	once	TRBD2	TRBV7-9	TRBJ2-3
CATSRDLTGATSGGTDTQYF	TGTGCCACCAGCAGAGATCTTACAGGGGCCACTAGCGGGGGCACCGATACGCAGTATTTT	-	TRBD2	TRBV15	TRBJ2-3
CASRTTAGGSGYTF	TGTGCCAGCAGAACTACCGCAGGGGGCTCTGGCTACACCTTC	-	TRBD1	TRBV9	TRBJ1-2
CASSRDGSGNGEKLFF	TGTGCCAGCAGCAGAGATGGGTCGGGGAACGGGGAAAAACTGTTTTTT	-	-	TRBV5-4	TRBJ1-4
CASSQHSGVSTDTQYF	TGTGCCAGCAGCCAACATAGCGGGGTTAGCACAGATACGCAGTATTTT	once	TRBD2	TRBV7-9	TRBJ2-3
CASSIRTVNYGYTF	TGTGCCAGCAGCATCCGGACAGTTAACTATGGCTACACCTTC	-	-	TRBV2	TRBJ1-2
CASSAPGQGVTEAFF	TGTGCCAGCAGTGCACCCGGACAGGGGGTCACTGAAGCTTTCTTT	-	TRBD1	TRBV25-1	TRBJ1-1
CASSVGDRGSSPLHF	TGTGCCAGCAGCGTAGGAGACAGGGGATCTTCACCCCTCCACTTT	-	TRBD1	TRBV9	TRBJ1-6
CASSEEGGLAANTGELFF	TGTGCCAGCAGTGAAGAGGGTGGGCTAGCGGCCAACACCGGGGAGCTGTTTTTT	-	TRBD2	TRBV2	TRBJ2-2
CASSHAGDKSSYEQYF	TGCGCCAGCAGCCATGCAGGGGATAAGAGCTCCTACGAGCAGTACTTC	-	-	TRBV4-3	TRBJ2-7
CASSIDGGRGRENIQYF	TGTGCCAGTAGTATAGATGGGGGGCGAGGGAGGGAAAACATTCAGTACTTC	-	-	TRBV19	TRBJ2-4
CASSTGYNEQFF	TGTGCCAGCTCGACAGGGTACAATGAGCAGTTCTTC	-	TRBD1	TRBV27	TRBJ2-1
CATSGQDSTDTQYF	TGTGCCACCAGTGGTCAGGATAGCACAGATACGCAGTATTTT	-	-	TRBV24-1	TRBJ2-3
CASRTGVNTGELFF	TGTGCCAGCAGGACAGGGGTTAACACCGGGGAGCTGTTTTTT	-	TRBD1	TRBV7-3	TRBJ2-2
CASSPRGIKGSYEQYF	TGTGCCAGCAGCCCCCGGGGAATTAAAGGCTCCTACGAGCAGTACTTC	-	-	TRBV5-4	TRBJ2-7
CASSLTLSGGRNEQFF	TGTGCCAGCAGCTTGACCTTAAGCGGGGGCCGTAATGAGCAGTTCTTC	-	TRBD2	TRBV5-6	TRBJ2-1
CASTDGRGQGSEQYF	TGTGCCAGCACCGATGGACGGGGACAGGGTTCCGAGCAGTACTTC	once	TRBD1	TRBV9	TRBJ2-7
CASSRPGRGIAKTQYF	TGTGCCAGCAGCCGGCCGGGGAGGGGAATAGCTAAGACCCAGTACTTC	-	TRBD2	TRBV2	TRBJ2-5
CASSEARQPQHF	TGTGCCAGCAGTGAAGCGCGCCAGCCCCAGCATTTT	once	-	TRBV6-1	TRBJ1-5
CASSYKTHRGWELGF	TGTGCCAGCAGCTACAAAACCCACAGGGGTTGGGAGCTAGGTTTC	-	TRBD1	TRBV5-5	TRBJ1-2
CASSGKQGHTEAFF	TGTGCCAGCAGCGGAAAACAGGGGCACACTGAAGCTTTCTTT	few	TRBD1	TRBV6-5	TRBJ1-1
CASSSYRESYEQYF	TGTGCCAGCAGTTCGTACAGGGAATCCTACGAGCAGTACTTC	-	-	TRBV27	TRBJ2-7
CASSSTGLYEQYF	TGTGCCAGCAGTTCGACAGGCCTCTACGAGCAGTACTTC	few	-	TRBV12-3/TRBV12-4	TRBJ2-7
CASSLGEMHTDTQYF	TGTGCCAGCAGCTTAGGTGAGATGCACACAGATACGCAGTATTTT	-	-	TRBV7-6	TRBJ2-3
CASSPGGRTYGYTF	TGTGCCAGCAGCCCTGGAGGGCGAACCTATGGCTACACCTTC	-	-	TRBV2	TRBJ1-2
CASSLEQGAPNYGYTF	TGTGCCAGCTCACTAGAACAGGGGGCGCCGAACTATGGCTACACCTTC	-	TRBD1	TRBV18	TRBJ1-2
CASSQGRAAFGYGYTF	TGCGCCAGCAGCCAAGGGCGGGCTGCTTTTGGCTATGGCTACACCTTC	many	-	TRBV4-3	TRBJ1-2
CASSVEESRVGGELFF	TGTGCCAGCAGCGTAGAGGAATCCAGGGTGGGCGGGGAGCTGTTTTTT	once	-	TRBV9	TRBJ2-2
CASSEDRGANSPLHF	TGTGCCAGCAGTGAAGATCGGGGGGCTAATTCACCCCTCCACTTT	-	-	TRBV6-1	TRBJ1-6
CASSLQGAEGYTF	TGTGCCAGCAGCTTACAGGGGGCGGAAGGCTACACCTTC	-	TRBD1	TRBV7-9	TRBJ1-2